This record concerns one T cell receptor beta chain sequence. What it binds is not known. The source of the sample is a study of T cell repertoires in cytomegalovirus infection. Study in general: CMV epitopes that were recently identified and HLA-C-restricted were used alongside well-studied HLA-B-restricted ones.

V was cut by 4 bases and J by 6 bases, with 16 bases left in between. The CDR3 is 14 residues long. Germline V gives CDR1 MNHNS, CDR2 SASEGT. One entry per CDR3 protein, called by TCRdb with MiXCR from the reads. The sample lists about 920,000 distinct CDR3 sequences; around 30% were seen once. V gene TRBV6-1 combines with J gene TRBJ2-7; maybe TRBD1 (5 bases). This TCR was sampled from a human donor in good health (CMV status not recorded). Some clones in this sample may be carry-over from other donors' samples. The input for sequencing was cultured CD8+ T cells from PBMCs, taken from culture after CMV antigen stimulation. In DNA form, the CDR3 reads TGTGCCAGCAGTGGACAGTTAGTAGAACGCGAGCAGTACTTC. It is translated as CASSGQLVEREQYF.